This T cell receptor (beta chain) was obtained from a study of shared clonotypes between healthy human individuals (dated by TCRdb to the early 2020s). Regarding the research as a whole: The cohort comprised a couple of women and three men aged 18 to 49 years. Per donor, three plates each were used for CD4 naive and CD4 memory, two for CD8 naive, and one for CD8 memory. To estimate repertoire size and how much clonotypes are shared between individuals, the study performed deep sequencing of blood TCR repertoires from a few healthy adults. Libraries were prepared and TCR repertoires were sequenced by different laboratories using diverse techniques, in order to increase sequencing depth and limit assay-specific biases. Each donor's leukapheresis produced roughly between roughly 0.94 and 9.5 billion PBMCs.

TCR CDR3 regions were amplified from genomic DNA by multiplex PCR using the deep immunoSEQ assay. Genomic DNA extracted from each cell subset was distributed evenly over all wells of several immunoSEQ 96-well plates, and each plate served as one replicate. For sorted subsets, 150 to 200 ng genomic DNA, equal to tens of thousands of T cell genomes, was loaded into each replicate PCR. Purified libraries were measured with a Qubit 3.0 fluorometer, size-checked on a Bioanalyzer 2100, and measured again with the KAPA Library Quantification kit. A separate single-read 150-cycle Illumina NextSeq 550 flow cell was used to sequence each immunoSEQ 96-well plate. Per the source publication's procedure: Because only junctional sequences without quality scores were contained in the immunoSEQ output, filtering matching that applied to full-length reads could not be performed. Sequences were annotated with PyIR, a Python wrapper for IgBLAST v1.9, and V/J genes and CDR3 were assigned using IMGT germline references. Any read was removed if the V/J assignment was weak (E-value above 1e-6), the CDR3 was missing, or the read contained stop codons, out-of-frame junctions, or ambiguous translated residues. V3J clonotypes were defined as sequences sharing an identical inferred V gene, J gene, and CDR3 amino acid sequence. Percentage overlap between repertoires was calculated by dividing the number of shared unique clonotypes by the size of the smaller repertoire. Three approaches were used to assess repertoire richness: RTK rarefaction, the Chao1 estimator, and Recon v2.1 estimates of unobserved clonotypes. For all TCRbeta clonotypes obtained by the gDNA method from several donors, generation probabilities were computed with OLGA. What TCRdb holds here is the immuneACCESS table cut down to in-frame rearrangements. Part of the clones is not present; checked against another copy, under half of the missing clones reflect an unresolved V gene, and the others are unexplained. The DNA was the basis for D and trimming; V, J and clone size are from that table. This sample has some 2.3 million clones in its table, and 85% to 95% of those were observed once. Under 0.45% of the sample is in the top ten clones.

Taken from the germline V gene, the CDR1 and CDR2 loops are SGHTA and FQGTGA. The CDR3 runs 14 residues from the cysteine to the phenylalanine. Of the read, only the CDR3 DNA is kept; its 42 bases are in frame from base 1. V gives up 1 base and J gives up 3 bases, and the segment between their germline ends measures 7 bases. Healthy HIV-negative adults with no recently reported acute infections or vaccinations were included as donors. All donors were Caucasian adults living in Nashville, Tennessee, USA. Magnetic negative selection was used to enrich CD4+ T cells, after which naive cells were positively selected on CD45RA and the negative fraction became the memory subset. Blood was obtained by leukapheresis, after which PBMCs were separated by Ficoll-Histopaque density gradient centrifugation and cryopreserved in liquid nitrogen vapor phase. Analytical flow cytometry was used to check the purity and quantity of every magnetically sorted T cell population. From each sorted fraction, genomic DNA was isolated and quantified by UV absorbance on a Nanodrop 2000c.

Points on this clone: Its antigen is currently not known. Qualities for individual bases were not recorded, and no much larger clone is one base off.

What the authors observed across the whole study: Sampling was restricted to blood, and TCR repertoires in tissue are likely to differ from TCR repertoires in blood. Compared with non-shared clonotypes, the clonotypes found in all four sorted-subset donors had higher generation probabilities. Naive subsets generally had larger estimated clonotype richness than memory subsets. Incomplete sequencing was indicated by rarefaction of sorted-subset datasets, despite the large sequencing depth. Approximately 5% of naive CD4, 3.5% of naive CD8, 2% to 2.5% of memory CD4, and about 0.4% of memory CD8 clonotypes were shared across several donors. Because the study included a small number of donors, the genetic and exposure-history diversity represented was limited. Pairwise subsampling led to the expectation that sequencing depth would affect the degree of clonotype sharing among donors.

Recombination connected TRBV7-3 to TRBJ1-3; 5 matching bases give a weak D call of TRBD1. The source material was naive CD4+ T cells from PBMCs. According to the study, the label for this sample's cell subset or site signals: CD45RA+ positively selected. The TCR comes from a man aged 18 to 30 in good health. Some clones in this sample may be carry-over from other donors' samples. The bases read TGTGCCAGCAGCTTAATGGGGGTTGGAAACACCATATATTTT. Its protein product is CASSLMGVGNTIYF.